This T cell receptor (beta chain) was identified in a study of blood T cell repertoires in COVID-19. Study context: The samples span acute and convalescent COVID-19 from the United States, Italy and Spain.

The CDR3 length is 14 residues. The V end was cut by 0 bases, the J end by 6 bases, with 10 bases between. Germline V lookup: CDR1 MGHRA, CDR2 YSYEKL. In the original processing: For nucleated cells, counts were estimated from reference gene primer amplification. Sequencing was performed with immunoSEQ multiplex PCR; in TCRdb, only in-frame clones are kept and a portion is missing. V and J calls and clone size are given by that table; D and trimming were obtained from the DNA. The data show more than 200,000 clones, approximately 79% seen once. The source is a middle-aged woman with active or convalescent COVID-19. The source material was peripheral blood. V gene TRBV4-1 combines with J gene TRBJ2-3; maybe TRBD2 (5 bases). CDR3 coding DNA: TGCGCCAGCAGCCAAGAGAGGGAACGGGATACGCAGTATTTT. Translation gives CASSQERERDTQYF.